Each of the 11 T cell receptor beta chains below was sequenced from the same sample in a study of OX40 agonist ivuxolimab in advanced cancers. Clones were read by immunoSEQ multiplex PCR, and TCRdb kept only the in-frame ones, dropping some. The sample contains about 79,000 clones, under 95% of which appear only once. Sequences were derived from CD4+ or CD8+ T cells sorted from blood, sampled in a trial of the OX40 agonist ivuxolimab. These receptors were obtained from an adult with an advanced solid tumor such as melanoma, head and neck, liver or kidney cancer.

This clone was counted once. V and J are TRBV7-9 and TRBJ2-1; TRBD2 might be the D (6 bases). V was trimmed by 1 base and J by 10 bases, leaving 11 bases between them. This CDR3 has 13 residues. In germline, CDR1 is SEHNR, CDR2 FQNEAQ (reference sequence). The CDR3 reads CASSLGLAPEQFF. The CDR3 region has the DNA TGTGCCAGCAGCTTAGGGCTAGCGCCCGAGCAGTTCTTC.

This rearrangement joins TRBV21-1 to TRBJ2-6; the DNA was not used to check the table's D call, TRBD2. TRBV21-1 is deemed a pseudogene. CDR3 length: 14 residues. The CDR3: CASSKSSGANVLTF. CDR3 in DNA: TGTGCCAGCAGCAAGAGCTCTGGGGCCAACGTCCTGACTTTC.

The J gene is TRBJ2-7, the V gene TRBV6-4; tentatively, D is TRBD1 (6 bases). Trimming left V 0 bases short and J 7 bases short, with 19 bases between. The CDR3 length is 16 residues. The V gene's germline CDR1 is MRHNA and CDR2 SNTAGT. The CDR3 DNA sequence: TGTGCCAGCAGTGACTCGGGCGGCAGGGGCCGGGATGAGCAGTACTTC. This translates into CASSDSGGRGRDEQYF.

The J gene is TRBJ2-5, the V gene TRBV21-1; TRBD2 reflects the table's D call only, with no check against the DNA. TRBV21-1 is classified as a pseudogene. The CDR3 sequence is 20 residues long. CDR3 loop: CASSKLGLAGGPLLQETQYF. The CDR3 region has the DNA TGTGCCAGCAGCAAATTAGGGCTAGCGGGGGGCCCGCTATTACAAGAGACCCAGTACTTC.

On this clone: One end of the junction varies from germline; a read error may be responsible. The chain employs TRBV4-3 and TRBJ2-1; D ambiguous. Looked up from germline, CDR1 is LGHNA and CDR2 is YSLEER. This CDR3 is built from 14 residues. The CDR3 DNA follows: TGCGCCAGCAGCGAAGAGGTTCTCCTCTATAAGCAGTTCTTC. Translating it yields CASSEEVLLYKQFF.

A single count supports this clone. Other DNA sequences in the sample encode the same CDR3. The chain joins TRBV11-2 to TRBJ1-1; no clear D gene. Germline CDR1 is SGHAT and CDR2 is FQNNGV. V gave up 1 base and J gave up 0 bases, with 3 bases separating them. The CDR3 is 13 residues long. The CDR3 loop reads CASSLVVNTEAFF. The CDR3 coding sequence is TGTGCCAGCAGCTTAGTAGTGAACACTGAAGCTTTCTTT.

Notes on this clone: One junction end disagrees with the germline gene, perhaps due to a read error. This rearrangement joins TRBV7-7 to TRBJ2-1; no clear D gene. Germline V gene sequence: CDR1 SSHAT, CDR2 FNYEAQ (reference sequence). This CDR3 is 13 amino acids long. The CDR3 DNA is TGTGCTAGCAGCCTTTCCTCCTACAATGAGCAGTTCTTC. Protein product: CASSLSSYNEQFF.

The V call is TRBV27, the J call TRBJ1-1; no firm D call. V dropped 8 bases and J dropped 5 bases, with 15 bases sitting between them. There are 13 residues in the CDR3. The germline CDR1 and CDR2 sequences are MNHEY and SMNVEV (reference sequence). This CDR3 reads CASGVAGRTEAFF. CDR3 in DNA: TGTGCCAGCGGTGTGGCGGGTCGGACTGAAGCTTTCTTT.

In regard to this clone: Other DNA variants within this sample encode the same CDR3. This sequence joins TRBV9 and TRBJ2-5; D not certain. With 0 bases removed from V and 5 bases from J, the gap between germline ends came to 2 bases. This CDR3 spans 11 amino acids. Germline V CDR1 and CDR2: SGDLS, YYNGEE. This CDR3 is CASSVAETQYF. CDR3 bases: TGTGCCAGCAGCGTAGCGGAGACCCAGTACTTC.

The J gene is TRBJ1-4, the V gene TRBV27; tentative D call: TRBD1 (5 bases). CDR1 and CDR2 from the germline V gene are MNHEY and SMNVEV (reference sequence). V was trimmed by 3 bases and J by 3 bases, leaving 8 bases between them. This CDR3 is built from 14 residues. CDR3 coding DNA: TGTGCCAGCAGTTTCGGCAGGGCTAATGAAAAACTGTTTTTT. It yields the protein CASSFGRANEKLFF.

This rearrangement joins TRBV5-6 to TRBJ2-7, with a tentative D call TRBD2 (5 bases). This CDR3 is built from 14 residues. Deletions cut 5 bases from V and 2 bases from J, with 14 bases between. Germline V gene sequence: CDR1 SGHDT, CDR2 YYEEEE. The CDR3 is CASSPGSLAYEQYF. CDR3 bases: TGTGCCAGCAGTCCGGGATCCCTAGCCTACGAGCAGTACTTC.